One and the same sample provided the 5 T cell receptor beta chains below, sequenced in a study of blood T cell repertoires in COVID-19. The table came from immunoSEQ multiplex PCR; TCRdb's copy has only in-frame clones and leaves some out. The top ten hold around a third of the sample, which has about 74,000 clones, 84% seen once. The sequenced material came from peripheral blood. Source of these receptors: a man aged 65-85 years with acute or convalescent COVID-19.

This clone came up once. The chain uses TRBV6-5 and TRBJ2-7; D is ambiguous. Germline values: CDR1 MNHEY, CDR2 SVGAGI. The CDR3 has 11 amino acids. V was pared by 6 bases and J by 3 bases, with 6 bases between. The DNA for the CDR3 is TGTGCCAGCAGCGACAACTACGAGCAGTACTTC. This encodes CASSDNYEQYF.

V is TRBV28 and J is TRBJ1-5; D is uncertain. Trimming removed 8 bases from V and 4 bases from J, with 9 bases in between. Germline CDR1 MDHEN, CDR2 SYDVKM. This CDR3 has 12 residues. CDR3 nucleotides: TGTGCCAGCCGTAATCAGAATCAGCCCCAGCATTTT. Translation: CASRNQNQPQHF.

This clone was seen more than once but under ten times. The rearrangement joins TRBV6-5 to TRBJ2-7, with D unclear. From germline, CDR1 is MNHEY and CDR2 SVGAGI. Deletions cut 7 bases from V and 3 bases from J, with 10 bases between. CDR3 length: 12 amino acids. This CDR3 is CASTDSLYEQYF. CDR3 nucleotide sequence: TGTGCCAGCACCGACTCCCTCTACGAGCAGTACTTC.

V and J are TRBV28 and TRBJ1-2; tentative D call: TRBD1 (6 bases). The CDR3 loop spans 13 amino acids. Germline CDR1 is MDHEN and CDR2 is SYDVKM. Trimming took 5 bases from V and 2 from J, leaving 9 bases between them. Here the CDR3 reads CASSRQANYGYTF. CDR3 DNA sequence: TGTGCCAGCAGTCGACAGGCCAACTATGGCTACACCTTC.

The V and J genes are TRBV29-1 and TRBJ1-2, with D possibly matching TRBD1 (6 bases). V was trimmed by 3 bases and J by 5 bases, leaving 22 bases between them. The CDR3 totals 16 residues. From germline, CDR1 is SQVTM and CDR2 ANQGSEA. CDR3 nucleotides: TGCAGCGTTGACAAAGAACGGCAGGGGAGATCATATGGCTACACCTTC. Translated: CSVDKERQGRSYGYTF.